This T cell receptor (beta chain) was documented in a study of molecular identifiers for immune sequencing clone quantification. Looking at the study overall: Split five ways in replicates, RNA from around 20,000 or 99,000 naive CD8 cells had four portions sequenced. General study findings and limits: For effector cells, clones above 20 RNA copies held over 98% of molecules; for naive cells, under 1%.

TCRdb redid the calling of the PCR reads with MiXCR, one entry per CDR3 protein. The table lists 250,000 to 400,000 distinct CDR3 sequences, roughly 23% of them singletons. Germline-derived CDR1 and CDR2 are LGHNA and YSLEER. The CDR3 runs 16 residues. The junction had 9 bases not matched to a gene; V was cut back by 3 bases and J by 5 bases. Worth noting for this clonotype: No antigen is known for it.

The sequenced sample was naive CD8+ T cells from blood, with Jurkat cell RNA spiked in. Subset given: FACS-sorted CD8+CD4-CCR7+CD45RA+ naive T cells. The clonotype comes from a human donor in good health. Some libraries in this study had Jurkat cell RNA spiked in. The chain combines TRBV4-3 with TRBJ2-3; 9 bases line up with TRBD2. CDR3 loop: CASSQVAGAPGDTQYF. The CDR3 nucleotides read TGCGCCAGCAGCCAGGTAGCGGGGGCGCCGGGAGATACGCAGTATTTT.